Listed below are T cell receptor beta chains from one sample, sequenced in a study of shared clonotypes between healthy human individuals. Generated by immunoSEQ multiplex PCR, the TCRdb table keeps only in-frame clones and is missing some. The sample has millions of clones; over 85% are singletons. Material for sequencing was naive CD8+ T cells sorted from blood. These receptors were taken from a man between 18 and 29 years old in good health. Both conserved end residues are part of each CDR3. D genes are given only for firm matches. A clone size is listed for some rows: how often the clone was seen (once, few, many), or a class if it is expanded.

clone_size	v_call	j_call	d_call	cdr3_length	cdr3_nt	cdr3_aa
.	TRBV19	TRBJ2-4	TRBD1	16	TGTGCCAGTAGTTTTGACAGGGAAGGGGCCAAAAACATTCAGTACTTC	CASSFDREGAKNIQYF
once	TRBV4-3	TRBJ2-7	TRBD1	15	TGCGCCAGCAGCTACGGACAGGGAAGCTCCTACGAGCAGTACTTC	CASSYGQGSSYEQYF
.	TRBV4-2	TRBJ2-3	TRBD2	12	TGTGCCAGCAGCCCAGGGACTACAACGCAGTATTTT	CASSPGTTTQYF
.	TRBV7-8	TRBJ2-7	TRBD2	16	TGTGCCAGCAGCCCCGAATTAGCGGGACTTCTCGACGAGCAGTACTTC	CASSPELAGLLDEQYF
once	TRBV30	TRBJ2-7	TRBD2	13	TGTGCCTGGAAGAGGGAGCGGGGCTACGAGCAGTACTTC	CAWKRERGYEQYF
.	TRBV9	TRBJ2-5	TRBD2	17	TGTGCCAGCAGCGTGGTCGGGACTACGACGACCCAAGAGACCCAGTACTTC	CASSVVGTTTTQETQYF
.	TRBV6-1	TRBJ1-1	.	13	TGTGCCGCCGGGGTACGGACGGCCACTGAAGCTTTCTTT	CAAGVRTATEAFF
.	TRBV7-9	TRBJ1-1	.	12	TGTGCCAGCAGCTTAGTAAACACTGAAGCTTTCTTT	CASSLVNTEAFF
.	TRBV27	TRBJ2-1	TRBD2	18	TGTGCCAGCAGTTTGGTCACTAGCGGCGGGAGCTCCTACAATGAGCAGTTCTTC	CASSLVTSGGSSYNEQFF
.	TRBV7-8	TRBJ1-1	.	17	TGTGCCAGCAGCCCCGAGATTCGACTAGACAGGTACACTGAAGCTTTCTTT	CASSPEIRLDRYTEAFF
.	TRBV9	TRBJ2-7	TRBD2	16	TGTGCCAGCAGCCCAATGGGAGGGGACCCGCAGGGCGAGCAGTACTTC	CASSPMGGDPQGEQYF
.	TRBV7-9	TRBJ1-2	.	12	TGTGCCAGCAGCTTAGGGGCGGATGGCTACACCTTC	CASSLGADGYTF
.	TRBV27	TRBJ2-7	.	18	TGTGCCAGCAGTTTATCCCCCCCGCGAACAGTCCTAACCTACGAGCAGTACTTC	CASSLSPPRTVLTYEQYF
.	TRBV7-9	TRBJ2-7	.	16	TGTGCCAGCAGCTTGGATTTGGACGGTAGGCCTCGAGAGCAGTACTTC	CASSLDLDGRPREQYF
.	TRBV10-2	TRBJ2-3	TRBD2	17	TGCGCCAGCAGTGTCATCCCTAGCGGGGGAAACACAGATACGCAGTATTTT	CASSVIPSGGNTDTQYF
.	TRBV23-1	TRBJ2-7	TRBD1	14	TGCGCCAGCAGTCGAGTAACAGGGGACGGCGAGCAGTACTTC	CASSRVTGDGEQYF
.	TRBV27	TRBJ1-2	TRBD1	14	TGTGCCAGCAGTCTTACAGGGGGTAACTATGGCTACACCTTC	CASSLTGGNYGYTF
.	TRBV27	TRBJ1-5	.	14	TGTGCCAGCAGTTCTGGTGGACCCAATCAGCCCCAGCATTTT	CASSSGGPNQPQHF
.	TRBV28	TRBJ2-3	.	15	TGTGCCAGCAGTTTGTGGGGCGGGGAGGCAGATACGCAGTATTTT	CASSLWGGEADTQYF
.	TRBV2	TRBJ1-2	.	14	TGTGCCAGCGCCGGGACAACCCCTAACTATGGCTACACCTTC	CASAGTTPNYGYTF
few	TRBV28	TRBJ2-5	TRBD1	14	TGTGCCAGCAGTCCCGGGACAGACCAAGAGACCCAGTACTTC	CASSPGTDQETQYF
.	TRBV7-6	TRBJ2-7	.	15	TGTGCCAGCAGCACCTCCCGTGGGGGAGAGTTAGAGCAGTACTTC	CASSTSRGGELEQYF
.	TRBV27	TRBJ2-7	.	13	TGTGCCAGCAGTTGGGTTGGCTCCTACGAGCAGTACTTC	CASSWVGSYEQYF
.	TRBV5-6	TRBJ2-7	.	14	TGTGCCAGCAGCTTGGTGGGGGGCACCTACGAGCAGTACTTC	CASSLVGGTYEQYF
.	TRBV7-9	TRBJ2-1	.	14	TGTGCCAGCAGCCACCCCGAAGGAAACAATGAGCAGTTCTTC	CASSHPEGNNEQFF
.	TRBV5-1	TRBJ2-5	.	17	TGCGCCAGCAGCTTGGGGATCGGGAAAGGGGTGACAGAGACCCAGTACTTC	CASSLGIGKGVTETQYF
.	TRBV28	TRBJ2-1	.	12	TGTGCCAGCAGTTTGCGGGGAAATGAGCAGTTCTTC	CASSLRGNEQFF
.	TRBV7-3	TRBJ2-1	TRBD1	16	TGTGCCAGCAGCTTCCTGGACAGGGTAAGGTACAATGAGCAGTTCTTC	CASSFLDRVRYNEQFF
.	TRBV7-9	TRBJ2-5	.	16	TGTGCCAGCAGCCAATCAATTGGGTCTAGCCAAGAGACCCAGTACTTC	CASSQSIGSSQETQYF
.	TRBV5-1	TRBJ2-7	.	13	TGCGCCAGCAGCTGGACTCCGTCCTACGAGCAGTACTTC	CASSWTPSYEQYF
.	TRBV19	TRBJ2-7	.	16	TGTGCCAGTAGTATCCTACTGGCCGGGACCGCGGCCGAGCAGTACTTC	CASSILLAGTAAEQYF
.	TRBV4-1	TRBJ2-1	.	14	TGCGCCAGCAGCCATCCCCGGGAAAAGGACGAGCAGTTCTTC	CASSHPREKDEQFF
.	TRBV27	TRBJ2-7	TRBD1	15	TGTGCCAGCACCTGGACAGGGGGGGATGGCTACGAGCAGTACTTC	CASTWTGGDGYEQYF
.	TRBV19	TRBJ2-1	.	13	TGTGCCAGTAGTATTACCCTATCCAATGAGCAGTTCTTC	CASSITLSNEQFF
.	TRBV7-9	TRBJ2-2	TRBD1	14	TGTGCCAGCAGCTCCACAGGGGGCCCCGGGGAGCTGTTTTTT	CASSSTGGPGELFF
.	TRBV6-5	TRBJ2-2	.	15	TGTGCCAGCATGCCCGGCTGGGGGGCCACCGGGGAGCTGTTTTTT	CASMPGWGATGELFF
.	TRBV11-2	TRBJ2-3	.	12	TGTGCCAGCAGCTTCGATCCAAGAACGCAGTATTTT	CASSFDPRTQYF
.	TRBV30	TRBJ2-7	.	13	TGTGCCTGGAGCGTGGTGAGCTCCTACGAGCAGTACTTC	CAWSVVSSYEQYF
.	TRBV19	TRBJ2-7	.	14	TGTGCCAGTAGTCCCACAAAAAATGGGTACGAGCAGTACTTC	CASSPTKNGYEQYF
.	TRBV7-2	TRBJ1-5	.	15	TGTGCCAGCAGCGAAGCGGGCTATAGCAATCAGCCCCAGCATTTT	CASSEAGYSNQPQHF
.	TRBV6-1	TRBJ2-1	.	14	TGTGCCAGCCGGGAATCCGAGGGGCACAATGAGCAGTTCTTC	CASRESEGHNEQFF
.	TRBV27	TRBJ2-7	TRBD1	15	TGTGCCAGCAGTTTAGTGGGACAGGGATTCTACGAGCAGTACTTC	CASSLVGQGFYEQYF
.	TRBV5-4	TRBJ2-7	.	13	TGTGCCAGCAGCTTGGACGAGGACTACGAGCAGTACTTC	CASSLDEDYEQYF
.	TRBV19	TRBJ2-7	TRBD1	15	TGTGCCAGTAGTAAACCGGGACAGGGGACCTACGAGCAGTACTTC	CASSKPGQGTYEQYF
.	TRBV30	TRBJ2-7	TRBD1	13	TGTGCCTGGAGTGACGGGACAGGGGGCGAGCAGTACTTC	CAWSDGTGGEQYF
.	TRBV10-2	TRBJ2-7	.	11	TGCGCCAGCAGTGAAGGGGCGGAGCAGTACTTC	CASSEGAEQYF
.	TRBV4-2	TRBJ1-3	TRBD1	15	TGTGCCAGCAGCCAGGAACAGGGGGCTGGAAACACCATATATTTT	CASSQEQGAGNTIYF
.	TRBV4-3	TRBJ1-2	TRBD1	15	TGCGCCAGCAGCCAAGATCCAGGGGGTAACTATGGCTACACCTTC	CASSQDPGGNYGYTF
once	TRBV19	TRBJ2-2	.	18	TGTGCCACTAAGATGAACCGGGCCTATGTGCCGAACACCGGGGAGCTGTTTTTT	CATKMNRAYVPNTGELFF
.	TRBV11-2	TRBJ2-2	.	17	TGTGCCAGCAACAACCTTTGGGGGGCCTCGAACACCGGGGAGCTGTTTTTT	CASNNLWGASNTGELFF
.	TRBV7-2	TRBJ2-7	TRBD1	13	TGTGCCAGCAGCCAGGGGGTTTCCTACGAGCAGTACTTC	CASSQGVSYEQYF
.	TRBV5-5	TRBJ1-2	.	15	TGTGCCAGCAGCTTGCACCGATCTGGGGGGGAAGGCTACACCTTC	CASSLHRSGGEGYTF
.	TRBV5-1	TRBJ1-2	TRBD1	13	TGCGCCAGCAGCTTGGCAGGGGGCGATGGCTACACCTTC	CASSLAGGDGYTF
.	TRBV4-1	TRBJ2-2	.	13	TGCGCCAGCAGCTCAAAGACCGCCGGGGAGCTGTTTTTT	CASSSKTAGELFF
few	TRBV5-1	TRBJ2-2	TRBD1	16	TGCGCCAGCAGCCCCAGGGTAGGGGGCGTCGCCGGGGAGCTGTTTTTT	CASSPRVGGVAGELFF